This T cell receptor beta chain is drawn from a study of TIL therapy for anti-PD-1-resistant metastatic lung cancer. Study-wide context: Tumors had a median PD-L1 proportion score of less than 6.5%. Study-level findings and limits: Many TIL product clones were absent from baseline tumor, suggesting clonal contraction.

Sequencing used immunoSEQ v3. Only in-frame clones appear in the TCRdb table, and some are missing; sequencing was by immunoSEQ multiplex PCR. The data show fewer than 30,000 clones, approximately 63% seen once. This sample's time point: pre-treatment sample, taken before nivolumab and TIL therapy. Pleural nodules or supraclavicular lymph nodes made up most of the excised metastases sampled. Patients were adults with stage 4 NSCLC. Worth noting for this clone: Its target is not known.

The CDR3 has 15 residues. Trimming removed 4 bases at V and 7 bases at J, with 20 bases between. The V gene's germline CDR1 is SGHRS and CDR2 YFSETQ. The V gene is TRBV5-1, the J gene TRBJ1-2; D is undetermined. The sample was tumor tissue, taken at baseline. The clonotype comes from a woman aged 30-79 years with non-small cell lung cancer. CDR3 bases: TGCGCCAGCAGCGCCAGTGGGGAGGGCTCGGGTGGCTACACCTTC. Translating it yields CASSASGEGSGGYTF.